This is a list of T cell receptor beta chains from one sample in a study of blood T cells in healthy people across ages. TCRdb reprocessed the 5' RACE reads with MiXCR, giving one entry per CDR3 protein. The repertoire consists of around 1,600,000 distinct CDR3 sequences, with 42% occurring once and the leading ten covering less than 5%. The sequenced sample consisted of blood. These receptors all stem from a woman younger than 30 in good health. Each CDR3 is given with its conserved first and last residue.

CDR3: CASSLAAGGQYYGYTF; J: TRBJ1-2; V: TRBV7-8
CDR3: CASPNPREFVYEQYF; J: TRBJ2-7; V: TRBV9
CDR3: CASSVGGGATTDTQYF; J: TRBJ2-3; V: TRBV9
CDR3: CASSNPIAGAKNTQYF; J: TRBJ2-3; V: TRBV6-2/TRBV6-3
CDR3: CASTTMRGGYEQYF; J: .; V: TRBV6-2/TRBV6-3
CDR3: CASSSWAEWNTEAFF; J: TRBJ1-1; V: TRBV11-2
CDR3: CASRLATSGSYEQYF; J: TRBJ2-7; V: TRBV12-3/TRBV12-4
CDR3: CSVDLGAGRETQYF; J: .; V: TRBV29-1
CDR3: CSARDLRRVDQETQYF; J: TRBJ2-5; V: TRBV20-1
CDR3: CASSLDGQGSSYEQYF; J: TRBJ2-7; V: TRBV7-6
CDR3: CSVKFLGSSGANVLTF; J: TRBJ2-6; V: TRBV29-1
CDR3: CASSLGPADYYNEQFF; J: TRBJ2-1; V: TRBV7-9
CDR3: CASRPGLPDNEQFF; J: TRBJ2-1; V: TRBV6-2/TRBV6-3
CDR3: CATSRETEMNTEAFF; J: TRBJ1-1; V: TRBV15
CDR3: CASNTQGANTEAFF; J: TRBJ1-1; V: TRBV28